This record looks at one T cell receptor (beta chain) sequence and its context. The sample originates from a study of monozygotic twins with inflammatory bowel disease. Blood samples of about 2.5 ml were drawn from every donor. This CDR3 is built from 23 residues. Per sample, reverse transcription was split into eight reactions. PCR of TCRalpha and TCRbeta cDNA was nested, with two rounds of 16 and 9 cycles. Each CDR3 protein gets one entry in TCRdb, which reprocessed the 5' RACE reads and gives no DNA. The ten most abundant clones cover 2.5% to 3% of a sample with about 380,000 distinct CDR3 sequences.

Source material: blood. The clonotype originates from a human donor with ulcerative colitis or Crohn's disease, or a healthy co-twin of an affected twin (not recorded which). The chain recombines TRBV12-2 with TRBJ2-3; there is no DNA to check the TCRdb D call of TRBD2. TRBV12-2 is recorded as a pseudogene. CDR3 region: CASRLDGPYQQGPHYISTDTQYF.